Below, 12 T cell receptor beta chains from the same sample are listed, as sequenced in a study of response to subunit inactivated influenza vaccine. TCRdb reanalysed the RT-PCR reads using MiXCR and keeps one entry per CDR3 protein. The sample consists of 700,000 to 900,000 distinct CDR3 sequences, 21% of them appearing once. The starting material was PBMCs from blood, obtained about 5 days after vaccination. The receptors shown here come from a man over 45 who received an inactivated influenza vaccine.

In DNA form, the CDR3 reads TGTGCCAGCAGCTTCCCGGGACCCAGACGGGACGGCTACACCTTC. It encodes CASSFPGPRRDGYTF. The gene calls are TRBV7-9 and TRBJ1-2; weak D call: TRBD1 (5 bases). The germline V gene encodes CDR1 SEHNR and CDR2 FQNEAQ (reference sequence). This CDR3 is 15 amino acids long. Trimming left V 3 bases short and J 8 bases short, with 19 bases between.

The CDR3 nucleotides read TGTGCCAGCAGTTTCCCGGGTGTTACCACCACCTACGAGCAGTACTTC. Translated: CASSFPGVTTTYEQYF. V and J are TRBV28 and TRBJ2-7; unclear D gene. The CDR3 contains 16 residues. The V gene's germline CDR1 is MDHEN and CDR2 SYDVKM. The V end lost 3 bases, the J end lost 2 bases, and 17 bases lay between the germline ends.

This clonotype was seen a few times. The CDR3: CASSLGGGTGGQPLHF. Written as DNA, the CDR3 is TGTGCCAGCAGCTTGGGAGGCGGGACAGGGGGCCAACCCCTCCACTTT. The rearrangement joins TRBV5-5 to TRBJ1-6, with 12 positions matching TRBD1. Germline V gene lookup returns CDR1 SGHKS and CDR2 YYEKEE (reference sequence). The CDR3 sequence is 16 residues long. Germline trimming cut 0 bases from V and 12 bases from J; bases unmatched to any gene: 7.

This clonotype was observed a handful of times. CDR3 sequence (DNA): TGTGCCAGCAGCGGCGGGACACTGTACCAAGAGACCCAGTACTTC. This gives the protein CASSGGTLYQETQYF. This rearrangement joins TRBV7-2 to TRBJ2-5; perhaps D is TRBD1 or TRBD2 (6 bases each). Germline lookup yields CDR1 SGHTA and CDR2 FQGNSA. This CDR3 has 15 amino acids. The V end was cut by 5 bases, the J end by 0 bases, with 13 bases between.

There are a few counts of this clonotype. The chain uses TRBV7-2 and TRBJ2-7; D unresolved. Germline assignment: CDR1 SGHTA and CDR2 FQGNSA. V was pared by 2 bases and J by 1 base, with 9 bases between. The CDR3 spans 14 residues. The CDR3 spells CASSLSSTSYEQYF. Written as DNA, the CDR3 is TGTGCCAGCAGCTTATCCTCCACTTCCTACGAGCAGTACTTC.

This clonotype was seen only a few times. The rearrangement joins TRBV28 to TRBJ2-1; TRBD1 is a possible D gene (6 bases). Germline CDR1 reads MDHEN; CDR2 reads SYDVKM. The CDR3 is 15 residues long. The V end lost 3 bases, the J end lost 7 bases, and 16 bases lay between the germline ends. CDR3 nucleotide sequence: TGTGCCAGCAGTTTCTCCGGGACACCTTGGAATGAGCAGTTCTTC. Translated, it gives CASSFSGTPWNEQFF.

This clonotype has more than one count but fewer than ten. The V call is TRBV20-1, the J call TRBJ2-1; D not certain. The germline V gene has CDR1 DFQATT and CDR2 SNEGSKA (reference sequence). V lost 5 bases and J lost 0, with 11 bases in between. The CDR3 sequence is 14 residues long. CDR3 coding DNA: TGCAGTGCTCTCGACCCGAGCTCCTACAATGAGCAGTTCTTC. Residues: CSALDPSSYNEQFF.

CDR3 nucleotide sequence: TGCAGTGCTAGCAGGACTAGCGGGAGGGCGGAGAATGAGCAGTTCTTC. This sequence encodes CSASRTSGRAENEQFF. The chain couples TRBV20-1 to TRBJ2-1; TRBD2 agrees at 15 bases. The CDR3 consists of 16 residues. CDR1 is DFQATT and CDR2 is SNEGSKA in the germline V gene (reference sequence). Losses at the gene ends were 3 bases for V and 7 bases for J; bases not matched to a gene: 7.

The genes are TRBV10-3 and TRBJ2-1; D possibly uses TRBD1 or TRBD2 (7 bases each). Germline values: CDR1 ENHRY, CDR2 SYGVKD. Trimming removed 4 bases at V and 7 bases at J, with 20 bases between. This CDR3 spans 16 amino acids. The CDR3 coding sequence is TGTGCCATCAGTGCTGGGGAGGGCAGGGGGAGGAATGAGCAGTTCTTC. Translated, it gives CAISAGEGRGRNEQFF.

The chain couples TRBV20-1 to TRBJ1-5; 7 bases align to TRBD1. From germline, CDR1 is DFQATT and CDR2 SNEGSKA (reference sequence). With V trimmed by 5 bases and J by 3 bases, 10 bases remained unmatched. The CDR3 contains 15 residues. The CDR3 bases are TGCAGTGCTCCCCAGGGGGGTGGTGCCAATCAGCCCCAGCATTTT. It codes for CSAPQGGGANQPQHF.

V and J are TRBV6-5 and TRBJ2-7, with D possibly matching TRBD2 (6 bases). CDR1 and CDR2 (germline): MNHEY, SVGAGI. This CDR3 spans 17 amino acids. The V gene lost 5 bases and the J gene lost 1 base, with 21 bases spanning the gap. The CDR3 is CASSNVAYGSTSYEQYF. The CDR3 coding sequence is TGTGCCAGCAGTAACGTAGCGTACGGGAGTACGTCCTACGAGCAGTACTTC.

For this clonotype: This may be a read error: a much more frequent sequence differs by one nucleotide. The V and J genes are TRBV27 and TRBJ1-1; 7 nucleotides match TRBD1. Germline values: CDR1 MNHEY, CDR2 SMNVEV (reference sequence). With V trimmed by 3 bases and J by 1 base, 5 bases remained unmatched. The CDR3 is made up of 15 amino acids. CDR3 loop: CASSFSGTANTEAFF. DNA of the CDR3: TGTGCCAGCAGTTTCTCCGGGACAGCGAACACTGAAGCTTTCTTT.